The 15 T cell receptor beta chains reported below all come from one sample, sequenced in a study of brain T cells in children with intractable seizures (dated by TCRdb to the early 2020s). Preparation of the library involved the immunoSEQ multiplex PCR assay. TCRdb provides this immuneACCESS table in a form limited to in-frame rearrangements. Some clones are lacking; in checked studies, under half of them reflect an unresolved V gene, and why the rest are absent is not known. In all, the sample holds about 350,000 clones, and about 93% of those were seen once. Approximately 5% of the sample is taken by the ten largest. The sample's time point label, in plain terms: blood from clinic visit 5 months post-surgery; TSC patient then seizure free. The sample consisted of peripheral blood, taken 4 to 6 months after surgery. Receptors originate from a boy younger than two with tuberous sclerosis and intractable seizures.

This chain connects TRBV11-3 to TRBJ1-1; D is unclear. V gave up 9 bases and J gave up 3 bases, with 17 bases separating them. Germline assignment: CDR1 SGHNT and CDR2 YENEEA. There are 14 residues in the CDR3. CDR3 sequence (DNA): TGTGCCAGTTCAGTCGGGGAGAAGGACACTGAAGCTTTCTTT. Translation: CASSVGEKDTEAFF. The variable domain in full, completed from reference TRBV11-3 and TRBJ1-1, reads EAGVVQSPRYKIIEKKQPVAFWCNPISGHNTLYWYLQNLGQGPELLIRYENEEAVDDSQLPKDRFSAERLKGVDSTLKIQPAELGDSAVYLCASSVGEKDTEAFFGQGTRLTVV.

This rearrangement joins TRBV6-6 to TRBJ1-4, with D possibly being TRBD1 (6 bases). This CDR3 is built from 14 residues. Trimming took 2 bases from V and 2 from J, leaving 6 bases between them. Per the germline V gene, CDR1 is MNHNY and CDR2 is SVGAGI (reference sequence). Here the CDR3 reads CASSYTGTNEKLFF. CDR3 DNA: TGTGCCAGCAGTTACACAGGGACTAATGAAAAACTGTTTTTT.

This chain links TRBV6-6 with TRBJ2-4; 12 bases line up with TRBD1. This CDR3 contains 20 residues. CDR1 is MNHNY and CDR2 is SVGAGI in the germline V gene (reference sequence). After removal of 6 bases from V and 3 bases from J, the junction contained 18 bases not matched to a gene. CDR3 in amino acids: CASSPKRALGQGAVKNIQYF. The CDR3 DNA follows: TGTGCCAGCAGCCCGAAACGGGCCTTGGGACAGGGGGCGGTCAAAAACATTCAGTACTTC.

The CDR3 DNA reads as TGTGCAAGTCGCTTAGGGACTAGCGGGAACACCGGGGAGCTGTTTTTT. Protein: CASRLGTSGNTGELFF. The chain links TRBV12-2 to TRBJ2-2; the table's D call, TRBD2, has no DNA check behind it. TRBV12-2 is assigned pseudogene status. CDR3 length equals 16 residues.

The chain employs TRBV7-3 and TRBJ2-6; 8 nucleotides line up with TRBD1. This CDR3 spans 15 amino acids. The junction had 7 bases not matched to a gene; V was cut back by 8 bases and J by 4 bases. The germline V gene encodes CDR1 SGHTA and CDR2 FQGTGA. The CDR3 DNA sequence: TGTGCCAGCTGTCAGGGGGCCAACGGGGCCAACGTCCTGACTTTC. Translating gives CASCQGANGANVLTF.

This clone was counted a few times. The sample holds other DNA sequences that translate to the same CDR3. The V call is TRBV10-3, the J call TRBJ1-3; 8 bases are shared with TRBD1. J lost 0 bases, V lost 6 bases, and 4 bases had no gene match. Germline loops: CDR1 ENHRY, CDR2 SYGVKD. CDR3 size: 15 residues. CDR3 region: CAISDTGGSGNTIYF. The CDR3 DNA reads as TGTGCCATCAGCGATACAGGGGGCTCTGGAAACACCATATATTTT.

The rearrangement joins TRBV7-9 to TRBJ1-3; TRBD1 matches 7 bases. The CDR3 is 16 residues long. The V segment lost 3 bases and the J segment 0 bases; nucleotides outside the gene matches: 5. Germline values: CDR1 SEHNR, CDR2 FQNEAQ (reference sequence). This chain's CDR3 is CASSFRTGDSGNTIYF. The DNA for the CDR3 is TGTGCCAGCAGCTTCCGGACAGGCGACTCTGGAAACACCATATATTTT.

The V and J genes are TRBV5-1 and TRBJ2-5; tentatively, D is TRBD2 (6 bases). Germline CDR1 SGHRS, CDR2 YFSETQ. The length of the CDR3 is 14 residues. The germline V and J ends were trimmed by 2 bases and 1 base, with 9 bases remaining between them. This CDR3 is CASSFDGGQETQYF. The CDR3 DNA sequence: TGCGCCAGCAGCTTCGACGGGGGCCAAGAGACCCAGTACTTC.

V and J are TRBV7-9 and TRBJ2-1; 8 bases agree with TRBD2. Germline CDR1 and CDR2: SEHNR and FQNEAQ (reference sequence). The CDR3 is 17 amino acids. The ends lost 5 bases at V and 0 bases at J; junction bases unmatched: 9. CDR3 nucleotide sequence: TGTGCCAGCAGCAAGAGGACTAGCTGGAGCTCCTACAATGAGCAGTTCTTC. It yields the protein CASSKRTSWSSYNEQFF.

This clone was observed a single time. The chain carries TRBV6-5 and TRBJ1-1; TRBD1 might be the D (5 bases). Germline-derived CDR1 and CDR2 are MNHEY and SVGAGI. V lost 6 bases, J lost 4 bases, and 15 bases lay in between. The CDR3 runs 14 residues. CDR3 protein: CASRSRVGATEAFF. The DNA for the CDR3 is TGTGCCAGCAGAAGCAGGGTTGGGGCCACTGAAGCTTTCTTT.

The chain has TRBV4-1 and TRBJ2-7; D perhaps matches TRBD2 (5 bases). Germline loops: CDR1 MGHRA, CDR2 YSYEKL. V was pared by 0 bases and J by 0 bases, with 12 bases between. The CDR3 length is 16 residues. CDR3 DNA sequence: TGCGCCAGCAGCCAAGACAACACGGGGAGCTCCTACGAGCAGTACTTC. Its translation is CASSQDNTGSSYEQYF.

This clone has just one count. CDR3 DNA sequence: TGTGCCAGCAGCGTAGCTACGAGCCCCCGAGGGAACACCGGGGAGCTGTTTTTT. Protein product: CASSVATSPRGNTGELFF. The rearrangement uses TRBV9 and TRBJ2-2, with D uncertain. The germline V gene has CDR1 SGDLS and CDR2 YYNGEE. The CDR3 consists of 18 residues. V was clipped by 0 bases and J by 1 base, with 16 bases between them.

This chain uses TRBV19 with TRBJ1-2, with D maybe TRBD1 (6 bases). Germline V CDR1 and CDR2: LNHDA, SQIVND (reference sequence). Trimming shortened V by 1 base and J by 6 bases, and 15 bases separated the two germline ends. This CDR3 is built from 15 residues. The CDR3 nucleotides are TGTGCCAGTAGTATAGCCAAGACAGGAGGGAATGGCTACACCTTC. It translates to CASSIAKTGGNGYTF.

The rearrangement links TRBV10-3 to TRBJ2-3, with 8 bases identical to TRBD2. CDR1 is ENHRY, CDR2 SYGVKD, per germline. V lost 6 bases to trimming and J lost 4 bases; unmatched junction nucleotides: 9. The CDR3 is made up of 15 amino acids. The CDR3 nucleotides are TGTGCCATCAGCGGGCTGGCGGGAGGTGCAGATACGCAGTATTTT. Protein product: CAISGLAGGADTQYF.

CDR3 nucleotide sequence: TGCAGCGTTGAACGCCCGGGGGTCGTAGATGAGCAGTTCTTC. This gives the protein CSVERPGVVDEQFF. The chain has TRBV29-1 and TRBJ2-1; a weak D match, TRBD2 (6 bases). The germline V gene encodes CDR1 SQVTM and CDR2 ANQGSEA. The germline V and J ends were trimmed by 2 bases and 8 bases, with 16 bases remaining between them. The CDR3 has 14 amino acids.